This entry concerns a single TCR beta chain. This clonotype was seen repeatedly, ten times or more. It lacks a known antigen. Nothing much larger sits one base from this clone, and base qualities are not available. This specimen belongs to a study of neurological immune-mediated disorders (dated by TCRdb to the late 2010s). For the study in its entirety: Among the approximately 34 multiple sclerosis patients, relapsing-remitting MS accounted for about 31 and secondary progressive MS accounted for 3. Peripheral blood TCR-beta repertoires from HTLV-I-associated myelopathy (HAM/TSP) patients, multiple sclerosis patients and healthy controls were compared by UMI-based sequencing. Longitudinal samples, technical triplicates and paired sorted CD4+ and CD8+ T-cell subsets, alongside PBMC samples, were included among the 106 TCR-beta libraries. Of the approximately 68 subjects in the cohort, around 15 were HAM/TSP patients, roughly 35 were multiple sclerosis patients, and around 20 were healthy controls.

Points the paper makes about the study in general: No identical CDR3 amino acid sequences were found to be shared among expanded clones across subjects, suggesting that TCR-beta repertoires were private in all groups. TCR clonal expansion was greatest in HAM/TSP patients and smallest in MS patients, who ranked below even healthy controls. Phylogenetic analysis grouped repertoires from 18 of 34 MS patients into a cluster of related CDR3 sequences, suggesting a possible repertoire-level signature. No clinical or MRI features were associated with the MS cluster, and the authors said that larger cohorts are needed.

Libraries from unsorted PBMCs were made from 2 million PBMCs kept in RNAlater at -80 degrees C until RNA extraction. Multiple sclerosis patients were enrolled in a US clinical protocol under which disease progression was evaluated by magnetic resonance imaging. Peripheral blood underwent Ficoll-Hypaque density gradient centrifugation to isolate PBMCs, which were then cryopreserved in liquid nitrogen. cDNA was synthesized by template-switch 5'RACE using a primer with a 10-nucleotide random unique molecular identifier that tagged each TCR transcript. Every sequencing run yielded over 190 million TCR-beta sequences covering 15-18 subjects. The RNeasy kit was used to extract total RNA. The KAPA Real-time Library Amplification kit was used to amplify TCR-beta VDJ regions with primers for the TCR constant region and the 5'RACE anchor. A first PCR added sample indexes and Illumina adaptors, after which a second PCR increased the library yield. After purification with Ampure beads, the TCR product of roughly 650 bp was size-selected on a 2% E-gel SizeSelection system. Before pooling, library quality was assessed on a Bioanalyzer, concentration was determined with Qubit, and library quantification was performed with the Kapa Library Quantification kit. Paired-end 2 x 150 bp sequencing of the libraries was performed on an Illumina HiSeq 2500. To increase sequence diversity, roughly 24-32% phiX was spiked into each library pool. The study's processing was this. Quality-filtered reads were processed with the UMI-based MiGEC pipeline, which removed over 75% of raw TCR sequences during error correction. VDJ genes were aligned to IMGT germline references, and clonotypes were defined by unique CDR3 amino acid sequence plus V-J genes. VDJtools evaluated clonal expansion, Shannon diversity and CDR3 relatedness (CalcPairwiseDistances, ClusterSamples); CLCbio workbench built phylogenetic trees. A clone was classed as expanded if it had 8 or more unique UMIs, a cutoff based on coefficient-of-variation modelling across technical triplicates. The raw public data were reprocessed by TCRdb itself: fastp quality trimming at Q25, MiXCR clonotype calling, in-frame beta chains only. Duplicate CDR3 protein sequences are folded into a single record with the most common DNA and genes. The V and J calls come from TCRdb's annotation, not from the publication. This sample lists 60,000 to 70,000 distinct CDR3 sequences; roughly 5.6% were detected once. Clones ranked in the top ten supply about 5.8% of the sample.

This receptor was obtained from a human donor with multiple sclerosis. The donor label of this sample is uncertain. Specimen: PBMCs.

Read as DNA, the sequence is TGTGCCAGCAGCTTGACAGCCTATAATTCACCCCTCCACTTT. This translates into CASSLTAYNSPLHF. This chain joins TRBV7-2 to TRBJ1-6; TRBD1 is a possible D gene, resting on 5 matching bases. CDR1 and CDR2 are read off the germline V gene as SGHTA and FQGNSA. The CDR3 sequence holds 14 residues, the cysteine and phenylalanine included. Only the CDR3 part of the read is kept: 42 bases, read in frame from the first base. V was cut back by 3 bases and J by 2 bases, leaving a gap of 5 bases between them.